The 13 T cell receptor beta chains below were found in one sample sequenced in a study of blood T cell repertoires in COVID-19. Using immunoSEQ multiplex PCR, the repertoire was profiled, and TCRdb retains in-frame clones only, with some absent. The sample holds about 89,000 clones, more than 65% seen once. Source material: peripheral blood. The origin of the receptors is a man between 65 and 80 years old with COVID-19, enrolled during active disease.

The genes are TRBV19 and TRBJ1-1; D is undetermined. Germline V gives CDR1 LNHDA, CDR2 SQIVND (reference sequence). Trimming pared 6 bases from V and 1 base from J, leaving 3 bases between. The CDR3 runs 11 residues. The CDR3 protein is CASRRNTEAFF. The CDR3 nucleotides are TGTGCCAGTAGGAGGAACACTGAAGCTTTCTTT. The full variable domain, its missing parts supplied by reference TRBV19 and TRBJ1-1, is DGGITQSPKYLFRKEGQNVTLSCEQNLNHDAMYWYRQDPGQGLRLIYYSQIVNDFQKGDIAEGYSVSREKKESFPLTVTSAQKNPTAFYLCASRRNTEAFFGQGTRLTVV.

The CDR3 region is CASSDRRNSYNEQFF. For the CDR3, the DNA is TGTGCCAGCAGTGATAGGAGGAATTCCTACAATGAGCAGTTCTTC. The chain recombines TRBV2 with TRBJ2-1; TRBD2 might be the D (5 bases). V dropped 3 bases and J dropped 1 base, with 10 bases sitting between them. CDR3 length: 15 amino acids. Germline values: CDR1 SNHLY, CDR2 FYNNEI.

This clone is labeled as medium-sized. The chain recombines TRBV30 with TRBJ1-2; D remains ambiguous. Germline loops: CDR1 GTSNPN, CDR2 SVGIG (reference sequence). Trimming removed 4 bases from V and 6 bases from J, with 12 bases in between. This CDR3 has 12 amino acids. The CDR3, as DNA: TGTGCCTGGACCGGAGGGATCAATGGCTACACCTTC. It is translated as CAWTGGINGYTF.

The chain recombines TRBV19 with TRBJ1-1; the D is unclear. This CDR3 contains 13 residues. Germline CDR1 LNHDA, CDR2 SQIVND (reference sequence). Deletions cut 4 bases from V and 5 bases from J, with 11 bases between. The CDR3: CASSRRERTEAFF. CDR3 nucleotides: TGTGCCAGTAGTAGACGGGAAAGGACTGAAGCTTTCTTT.

This chain joins TRBV18 and TRBJ1-3; D not resolved. Trimming shortened V by 0 bases and J by 1 base, and 7 bases separated the two germline ends. This CDR3 has 15 residues. CDR1 KGHSH and CDR2 LQKENI come from the germline V gene. The CDR3 DNA is TGTGCCAGCTCACCACCAGGAGGGTCTGGAAACACCATATATTTT. As protein: CASSPPGGSGNTIYF. The entire variable domain, with the rest obtained from reference TRBV18 and TRBJ1-3, is as follows: NAGVMQNPRHLVRRRGQEARLRCSPMKGHSHVYWYRQLPEEGLKFMVYLQKENIIDESGMPKERFSAEFPKEGPSILRIQQVVRGDSAAYFCASSPPGGSGNTIYFGEGSWLTVV.

The rearrangement uses TRBV6-5 and TRBJ1-6; D perhaps matches TRBD1 (5 bases). Trimming stripped 6 bases from V and 9 bases from J, with 15 bases between. CDR1 is MNHEY and CDR2 is SVGAGI in the germline V gene. This CDR3 comprises 14 residues. DNA for the CDR3: TGTGCCAGCAGGGGGGGATCTCTCGGTTCACCCCTCCACTTT. This encodes CASRGGSLGSPLHF.

The sample holds a few counts of this clone. The chain employs TRBV5-5 and TRBJ1-5; 9 bases match TRBD1. V trimming: 3 bases; J trimming: 2 bases; junction bases outside the gene matches: 3. Germline CDR1 and CDR2: SGHKS and YYEKEE (reference sequence). The CDR3 has 15 residues. CDR3 sequence reads: CASSSGDRGNQPQHF. CDR3 coding DNA: TGTGCCAGCAGCTCCGGGGACAGGGGCAATCAGCCCCAGCATTTT.

This clone was found once. V gene TRBV7-6 combines with J gene TRBJ1-4, with D unresolved. The CDR3 loop spans 14 amino acids. Trimming removed 3 bases at V and 5 bases at J, with 10 bases between. Per the germline V gene, CDR1 is SGHVS and CDR2 is FNYEAQ. CDR3 loop: CASSLEVGNEKLFF. The CDR3 bases are TGTGCCAGCAGCTTGGAGGTGGGGAATGAAAAACTGTTTTTT.

The V call is TRBV28, the J call TRBJ1-1; maybe TRBD1 (5 bases). CDR3 length: 17 residues. Trimming pared 6 bases from V and 3 bases from J, leaving 23 bases between. CDR1 and CDR2 (germline): MDHEN, SYDVKM. CDR3 in amino acids: CASRGTISREKDTEAFF. Here the CDR3 DNA reads TGTGCCAGCAGAGGTACGATTAGCAGGGAAAAGGACACTGAAGCTTTCTTT.

The chain combines TRBV15 with TRBJ2-3, with D unresolved. Looked up from germline, CDR1 is LNHNV and CDR2 is YYDKDF (reference sequence). The CDR3 is made up of 14 amino acids. Deletions cut 2 bases from V and 4 bases from J, with 10 bases between. CDR3 region: CATSRLAVADTQYF. CDR3 coding DNA: TGTGCCACCAGCAGATTAGCTGTTGCAGATACGCAGTATTTT.

V and J are TRBV29-1 and TRBJ2-1; 10 bases agree with TRBD2. Germline CDR1 reads SQVTM; CDR2 reads ANQGSEA. This CDR3 has 14 residues. Losses at the gene ends were 7 bases for V and 9 bases for J; bases not matched to a gene: 12. CDR3 sequence (DNA): TGCAGCGCCCGGGGTCTAGCGGGGGAGGGTGAGCAGTTCTTC. This sequence encodes CSARGLAGEGEQFF.

The chain uses TRBV28 and TRBJ1-2; 10 bases map to TRBD1. V lost 5 bases, J lost 3 bases, and 9 bases stayed unmatched. The CDR3 is made up of 16 amino acids. The germline V gene encodes CDR1 MDHEN and CDR2 SYDVKM. The DNA for the CDR3 is TGTGCCAGCAGTCCCTCGGGACAGGGGCTCGACTATGGCTACACCTTC. It is translated as CASSPSGQGLDYGYTF.

The chain recombines TRBV5-8 with TRBJ2-6; perhaps TRBD2 as D (6 bases). CDR3 length: 15 residues. V was shortened by 4 bases and J by 4 bases, with 12 bases between the two germline ends. Looked up from germline, CDR1 is SGHTS and CDR2 is YDEGEE. CDR3 residues: CASSSRGSGANVLTF. The CDR3 bases are TGTGCCAGCAGCAGCCGGGGGTCAGGGGCCAACGTCCTGACTTTC.